The rows below give T cell receptor beta chains drawn from one sample of a study of shared clonotypes between healthy human individuals. Data came from immunoSEQ multiplex PCR; TCRdb stores just in-frame clones and leaves some out. The sample lists about 800,000 clones, around 96% occurring once. Sequencing was carried out using naive CD8+ T cells sorted from blood. The receptors were sampled from a young man in good health. CDR3s include the opening cysteine and the closing phenylalanine or tryptophan. The order of the fields is V gene, clone size, D gene, J gene, CDR3 length, CDR3 protein, CDR3 DNA. A D gene is named only where the DNA matches it firmly. Only some rows state a clone size, as once, few, many or a class for expanded clones.

TRBV28	NA	NA	TRBJ2-7	13	CASSLRGVHEQYF	TGTGCCAGCAGTTTGAGGGGTGTGCACGAGCAGTACTTC
TRBV27	NA	TRBD1	TRBJ2-7	14	CASSAGTGVGEQYF	TGTGCCAGCAGTGCCGGGACAGGGGTGGGGGAGCAGTACTTC
TRBV7-9	NA	TRBD1	TRBJ2-1	16	CASSSTTGGAYNEQFF	TGTGCCAGCAGCTCCACGACAGGGGGGGCCTACAATGAGCAGTTCTTC
TRBV5-5	NA	TRBD1	TRBJ1-2	18	CASSLADFETGGYYGYTF	TGTGCCAGCAGCTTGGCCGATTTCGAGACAGGGGGTTACTATGGCTACACCTTC
TRBV28	NA	NA	TRBJ1-3	13	CASSDRGPNTIYF	TGTGCCAGCAGTGACCGGGGGCCAAACACCATATATTTT
TRBV7-9	NA	NA	TRBJ1-1	15	CASINSRISNTEAFF	TGTGCCAGCATAAACAGCCGCATCTCGAACACTGAAGCTTTCTTT
TRBV7-9	NA	NA	TRBJ2-7	16	CASSPGEVYRAYEQYF	TGTGCCAGCAGCCCGGGGGAGGTCTATCGGGCGTACGAGCAGTACTTC
TRBV5-1	NA	TRBD1	TRBJ2-7	18	CASSSSGTGGFPPYEQYF	TGCGCCAGCAGCTCGTCCGGGACAGGGGGCTTTCCACCCTACGAGCAGTACTTC
TRBV19	NA	NA	TRBJ2-1	13	CASSRESYNEQFF	TGTGCCAGTAGTAGGGAATCCTACAATGAGCAGTTCTTC
TRBV6-5	NA	NA	TRBJ2-1	13	CASSYQGPNEQFF	TGTGCCAGCAGTTACCAAGGGCCTAATGAGCAGTTCTTC
TRBV5-1	once	TRBD2	TRBJ2-1	16	CASSLVIAGGDNEQFF	TGCGCCAGCAGCTTGGTAATAGCGGGAGGGGACAATGAGCAGTTCTTC
TRBV9	NA	TRBD2	TRBJ2-3	15	CASSNSGTSRDTQYF	TGTGCCAGCAGCAACTCTGGGACTAGTAGAGATACGCAGTATTTT
TRBV7-6	NA	TRBD1	TRBJ1-5	19	CASSLLPTNWGQVNQPQHF	TGTGCCAGCAGCTTACTTCCTACCAATTGGGGACAGGTAAATCAGCCCCAGCATTTT
TRBV4-3	NA	TRBD1	TRBJ1-5	16	CASSQDLQGENQPQHF	TGCGCCAGCAGCCAAGATTTACAGGGGGAAAATCAGCCCCAGCATTTT
TRBV14	once	TRBD1	TRBJ2-2	14	CASSHRTGVGELFF	TGTGCCAGCAGCCACCGGACAGGGGTCGGGGAGCTGTTTTTT
TRBV27	NA	NA	TRBJ2-5	15	CASSPQYGAGETQYF	TGTGCCAGCAGTCCCCAATACGGGGCCGGGGAGACCCAGTACTTC
TRBV6-5	NA	NA	TRBJ1-5	16	CASSYSGVDSNQPQHF	TGTGCCAGCAGTTACTCAGGGGTTGATAGCAATCAGCCCCAGCATTTT
TRBV9	once	NA	TRBJ1-3	14	CASSPPAAGNTIYF	TGTGCCAGCAGCCCCCCCGCAGCGGGAAACACCATATATTTT
TRBV5-1	NA	NA	TRBJ2-7	17	CASSFWGTGTTSYEQYF	TGCGCCAGCAGCTTTTGGGGGACCGGGACGACCTCCTACGAGCAGTACTTC
TRBV14	NA	NA	TRBJ1-2	16	CASSPPGPPGYYGYTF	TGTGCCAGCAGCCCGCCCGGGCCCCCAGGCTACTATGGCTACACCTTC
TRBV7-9	NA	NA	TRBJ2-3	16	CASSPRDGRDPDTQYF	TGTGCCAGCAGCCCCCGGGACGGCAGGGACCCAGATACGCAGTATTTT
TRBV10-2	NA	NA	TRBJ1-5	14	CASSGQVYNQPQHF	TGCGCCAGCAGTGGACAGGTCTACAATCAGCCCCAGCATTTT
TRBV11-2	NA	NA	TRBJ1-2	15	CASSLVGGSLNGYTF	TGTGCCAGCAGCTTAGTTGGGGGAAGTTTGAATGGCTACACCTTC
TRBV28	once	TRBD1	TRBJ2-2	15	CASRWGQGAGGELFF	TGTGCCAGCAGATGGGGACAGGGGGCAGGCGGGGAGCTGTTTTTT
TRBV7-8	few	TRBD1	TRBJ2-7	15	CASSLVGTGLYEQYF	TGTGCCAGCAGCTTAGTGGGGACAGGCCTCTACGAGCAGTACTTC
TRBV29-1	NA	NA	TRBJ2-2	13	CSGKLENTGELFF	TGCAGCGGGAAGCTAGAGAACACCGGGGAGCTGTTTTTT
TRBV6-5	few	NA	TRBJ2-3	15	CASRIWDTSTDTQYF	TGTGCCAGCAGGATCTGGGACACCAGCACAGATACGCAGTATTTT
TRBV9	NA	NA	TRBJ2-3	15	CASSVGGGWTDTQYF	TGTGCCAGCAGCGTAGGGGGCGGGTGGACAGATACGCAGTATTTT
TRBV27	NA	NA	TRBJ2-5	15	CASSPLVGWQETQYF	TGTGCCAGCAGCCCCCTCGTGGGTTGGCAAGAGACCCAGTACTTC
TRBV7-2	NA	NA	TRBJ2-3	16	CASSLSPGGSTDTQYF	TGTGCCAGCAGCTTAAGTCCGGGCGGGAGCACAGATACGCAGTATTTT
TRBV11-2	NA	TRBD2	TRBJ2-3	15	CASSYGTSGADTQYF	TGTGCCAGCAGCTACGGGACTAGCGGGGCAGATACGCAGTATTTT
TRBV9	NA	NA	TRBJ2-2	14	CASSVSMRGGELFF	TGTGCCAGCAGCGTCTCGATGCGGGGCGGGGAGCTGTTTTTT
TRBV4-1	NA	NA	TRBJ2-7	13	CASSLGIPYEQYF	TGCGCCAGCAGCCTCGGCATTCCCTACGAGCAGTACTTC
TRBV29-1	NA	NA	TRBJ1-3	15	CSVEQGTISGNTIYF	TGCAGCGTTGAACAGGGGACGATCTCTGGAAACACCATATATTTT
TRBV7-9	NA	TRBD2	TRBJ2-2	18	CASSLARSGRSRYGELFF	TGTGCCAGCAGCTTAGCCCGTAGCGGGAGAAGTCGTTATGGGGAGCTGTTTTTT
TRBV11-3	NA	TRBD1	TRBJ2-2	15	CASSAGQGAIGELFF	TGTGCCAGCAGCGCCGGACAGGGGGCTATCGGGGAGCTGTTTTTT
TRBV19	NA	TRBD2	TRBJ2-1	13	CASSPNSGDEQFF	TGTGCCAGTAGTCCCAACAGCGGGGATGAGCAGTTCTTC
TRBV2	NA	NA	TRBJ2-4	17	CASSELKRVGAKNIQYF	TGTGCCAGCAGTGAATTGAAGAGGGTTGGAGCCAAAAACATTCAGTACTTC
TRBV11-2	NA	TRBD2	TRBJ2-6	15	CATRGPGGGANVLTF	TGTGCCACCCGAGGGCCGGGAGGGGGGGCCAACGTCCTGACTTTC
TRBV5-4	NA	TRBD1	TRBJ1-1	16	CASSPGTGGLNTEAFF	TGTGCCAGCAGCCCCGGGACAGGGGGCTTGAACACTGAAGCTTTCTTT
TRBV20-1	NA	NA	TRBJ2-1	11	CSARDATEDLF	TGCAGTGCTAGAGACGCGACTGAGGACCTCTTC
TRBV5-4	NA	NA	TRBJ2-5	14	CASSFYTKEKTQYF	TGTGCCAGCAGCTTCTACACAAAGGAAAAGACCCAGTACTTC
TRBV27	NA	TRBD2	TRBJ2-1	12	CASSPTSDEQFF	TGTGCCAGCAGTCCGACTAGCGATGAGCAGTTCTTC
TRBV4-1	NA	TRBD1	TRBJ2-7	18	CASSQALHGRGHFYEQYF	TGCGCCAGCAGCCAAGCTCTTCACGGAAGGGGGCATTTCTACGAGCAGTACTTC
TRBV7-9	NA	TRBD2	TRBJ2-1	17	CASSSGLAGESYNEQFF	TGTGCCAGCAGCTCGGGACTAGCGGGAGAATCCTACAATGAGCAGTTCTTC
TRBV7-2	NA	NA	TRBJ1-5	17	CASSPNSGPPSVQPQHF	TGTGCCAGCAGCCCAAACTCCGGGCCTCCAAGCGTTCAGCCCCAGCATTTT
TRBV30	NA	NA	TRBJ2-3	14	CAWSVLGTTDTQYF	TGTGCCTGGAGTGTACTAGGCACCACAGATACGCAGTATTTT
TRBV27	NA	NA	TRBJ2-1	12	CASSSRTARKFF	TGTGCCAGCAGTTCTCGGACCGCGAGGAAGTTCTTC
TRBV7-8	NA	TRBD1	TRBJ1-5	13	CASSRQGWEPQHF	TGTGCCAGCAGCCGACAGGGATGGGAGCCCCAGCATTTT
TRBV28	NA	TRBD1	TRBJ1-1	15	CASSPTGGSNTEAFF	TGTGCCAGCAGTCCGACAGGGGGCTCGAACACTGAAGCTTTCTTT
TRBV11-2	once	NA	TRBJ2-7	14	CASSLTSGTYEQYF	TGTGCCAGCAGCTTGACTTCAGGGACCTACGAGCAGTACTTC
TRBV14	NA	NA	TRBJ2-2	17	CASSVRKSPWDTGELFF	TGTGCCAGCAGCGTTAGGAAATCCCCCTGGGACACCGGGGAGCTGTTTTTT
TRBV4-1	NA	TRBD2	TRBJ2-1	17	CASSQWLAGDRRNEQFF	TGCGCCAGCAGCCAATGGCTAGCGGGAGATCGGCGGAATGAGCAGTTCTTC